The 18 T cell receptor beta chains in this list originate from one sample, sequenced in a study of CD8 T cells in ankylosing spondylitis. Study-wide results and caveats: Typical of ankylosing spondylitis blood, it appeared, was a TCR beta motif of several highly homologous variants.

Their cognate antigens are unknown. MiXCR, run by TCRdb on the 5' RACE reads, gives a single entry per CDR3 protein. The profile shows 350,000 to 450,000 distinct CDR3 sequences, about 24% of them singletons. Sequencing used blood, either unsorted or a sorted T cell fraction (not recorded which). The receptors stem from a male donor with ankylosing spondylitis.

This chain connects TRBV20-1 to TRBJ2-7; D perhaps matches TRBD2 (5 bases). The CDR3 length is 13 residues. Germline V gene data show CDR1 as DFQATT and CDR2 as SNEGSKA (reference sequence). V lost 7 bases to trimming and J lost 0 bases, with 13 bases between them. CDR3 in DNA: TGCAGTGTGTCCTCGGGATACTCCTACGAGCAGTACTTC. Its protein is CSVSSGYSYEQYF.

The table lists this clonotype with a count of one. CDR3 sequence (DNA): TGCAGTGCCAAACTAGCGACCGACTCCTACAATGAGCAGTTCTTC. Its translation: CSAKLATDSYNEQFF. The chain joins TRBV20-1 to TRBJ2-1; the match to TRBD2 covers 7 bases. Trimming cost V 6 bases and J 0 bases; bases outside gene matches: 8. The CDR3 runs 15 residues. The germline gives CDR1 DFQATT, CDR2 SNEGSKA (reference sequence).

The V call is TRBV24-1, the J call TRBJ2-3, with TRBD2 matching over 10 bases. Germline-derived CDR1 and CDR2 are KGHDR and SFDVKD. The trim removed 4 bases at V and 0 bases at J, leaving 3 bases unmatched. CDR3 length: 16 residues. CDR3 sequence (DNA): TGTGCCACCAGTGAGCTACTAGCGGGAAGCACAGATACGCAGTATTTT. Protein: CATSELLAGSTDTQYF.

This chain's CDR3 is CASGLRANTEAFF. The CDR3, as DNA: TGTGCTAGTGGTTTGCGTGCGAACACTGAAGCTTTCTTT. The chain is built from TRBV12-5 and TRBJ1-1; D not resolved. Germline V gives CDR1 LGHNT, CDR2 FRNRAP. Trimming shortened V by 2 bases and J by 1 base, and 5 bases separated the two germline ends. The CDR3 spans 13 residues.

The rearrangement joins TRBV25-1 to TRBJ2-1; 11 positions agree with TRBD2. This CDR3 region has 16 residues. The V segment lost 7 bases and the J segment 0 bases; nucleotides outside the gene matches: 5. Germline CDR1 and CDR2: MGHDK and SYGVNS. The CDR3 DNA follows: TGTGCCAGCAAGACTAGCGGGGTGACCTCCTACAATGAGCAGTTCTTC. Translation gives CASKTSGVTSYNEQFF. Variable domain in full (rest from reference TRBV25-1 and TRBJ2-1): EADIYQTPRYLVIGTGKKITLECSQTMGHDKMYWYQQDPGMELHLIHYSYGVNSTEKGDLSSESTVSRIRTEHFPLTLESARPSHTSQYLCASKTSGVTSYNEQFFGPGTRLTVL.

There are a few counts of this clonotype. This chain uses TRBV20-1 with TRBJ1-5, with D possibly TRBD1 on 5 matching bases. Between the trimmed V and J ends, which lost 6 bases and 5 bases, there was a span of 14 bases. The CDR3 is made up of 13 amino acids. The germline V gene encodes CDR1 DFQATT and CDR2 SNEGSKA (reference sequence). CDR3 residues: CSAGKRGDQPQHF. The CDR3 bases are TGCAGTGCGGGAAAGAGGGGTGATCAGCCCCAGCATTTT.

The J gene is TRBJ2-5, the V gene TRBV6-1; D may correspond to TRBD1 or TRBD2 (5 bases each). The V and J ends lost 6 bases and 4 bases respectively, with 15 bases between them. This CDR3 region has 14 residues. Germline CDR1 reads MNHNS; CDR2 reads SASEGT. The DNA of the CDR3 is TGTGCCAGCAGGGGACCACTGGGCAGAGAGACCCAGTACTTC. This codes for CASRGPLGRETQYF.

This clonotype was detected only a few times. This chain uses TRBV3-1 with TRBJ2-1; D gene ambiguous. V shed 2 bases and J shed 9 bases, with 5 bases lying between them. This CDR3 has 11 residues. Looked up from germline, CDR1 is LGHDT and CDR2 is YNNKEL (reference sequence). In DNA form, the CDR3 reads TGTGCCAGCAGCCAACTGGGTGAGCAGTTCTTC. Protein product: CASSQLGEQFF.

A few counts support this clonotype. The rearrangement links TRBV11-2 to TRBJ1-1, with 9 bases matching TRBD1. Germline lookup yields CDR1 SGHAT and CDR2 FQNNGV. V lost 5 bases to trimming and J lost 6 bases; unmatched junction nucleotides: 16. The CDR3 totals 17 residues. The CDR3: CASSQVPTGGESPEAFF. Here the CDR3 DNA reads TGTGCCAGCAGCCAGGTTCCGACAGGGGGAGAATCCCCTGAAGCTTTCTTT.

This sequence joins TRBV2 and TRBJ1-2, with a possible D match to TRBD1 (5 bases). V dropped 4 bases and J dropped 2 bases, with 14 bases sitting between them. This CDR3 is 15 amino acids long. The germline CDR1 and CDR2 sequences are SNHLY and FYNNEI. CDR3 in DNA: TGTGCCAGCAGTGCACCTGGGGCTGTAAACTATGGCTACACCTTC. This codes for CASSAPGAVNYGYTF.

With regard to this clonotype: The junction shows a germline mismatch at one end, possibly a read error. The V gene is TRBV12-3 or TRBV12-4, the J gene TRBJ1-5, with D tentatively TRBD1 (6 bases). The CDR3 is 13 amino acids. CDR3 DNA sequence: TGTGCCAGCAGCTTAGGGGGAAGTCAGCCCCAGCATTTT. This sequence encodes CASSLGGSQPQHF.

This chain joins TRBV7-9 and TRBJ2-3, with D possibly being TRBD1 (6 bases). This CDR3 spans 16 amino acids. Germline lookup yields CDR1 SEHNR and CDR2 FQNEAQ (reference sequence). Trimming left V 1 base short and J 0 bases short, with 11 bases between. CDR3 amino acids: CASSLGDTSSTDTQYF. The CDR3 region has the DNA TGTGCCAGCAGCTTAGGGGACACCTCTAGCACAGATACGCAGTATTTT.

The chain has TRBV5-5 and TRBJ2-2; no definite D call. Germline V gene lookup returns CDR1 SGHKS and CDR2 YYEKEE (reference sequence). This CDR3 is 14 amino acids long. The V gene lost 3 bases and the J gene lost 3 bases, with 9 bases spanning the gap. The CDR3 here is CASSSSGYTGELFF. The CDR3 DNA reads TGTGCCAGCAGCTCCTCCGGCTACACCGGGGAGCTGTTTTTT.

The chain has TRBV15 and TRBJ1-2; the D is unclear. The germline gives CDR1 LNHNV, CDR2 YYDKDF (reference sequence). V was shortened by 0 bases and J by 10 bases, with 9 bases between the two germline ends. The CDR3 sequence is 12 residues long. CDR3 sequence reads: CATSRDRVTYTF. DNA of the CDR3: TGTGCCACCAGCAGAGATAGGGTTACCTACACCTTC.

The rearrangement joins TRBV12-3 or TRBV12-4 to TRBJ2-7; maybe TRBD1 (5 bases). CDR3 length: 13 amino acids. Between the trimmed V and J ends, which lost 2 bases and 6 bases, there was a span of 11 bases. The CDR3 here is CASSLRADSEQYF. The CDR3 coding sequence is TGTGCCAGCAGTTTACGCGCCGACAGCGAGCAGTACTTC.

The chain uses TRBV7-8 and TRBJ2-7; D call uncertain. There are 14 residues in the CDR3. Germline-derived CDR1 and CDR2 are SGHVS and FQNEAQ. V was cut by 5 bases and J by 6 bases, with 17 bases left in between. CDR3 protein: CASSPEQESGEQYF. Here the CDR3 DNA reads TGTGCCAGCAGCCCGGAACAAGAATCGGGCGAGCAGTACTTC.

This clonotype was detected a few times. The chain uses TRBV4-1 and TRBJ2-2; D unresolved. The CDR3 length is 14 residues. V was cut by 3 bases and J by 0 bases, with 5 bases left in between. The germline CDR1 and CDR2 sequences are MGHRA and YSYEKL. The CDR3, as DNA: TGCGCCAGCAGCCAGTACACGAACACCGGGGAGCTGTTTTTT. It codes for CASSQYTNTGELFF.

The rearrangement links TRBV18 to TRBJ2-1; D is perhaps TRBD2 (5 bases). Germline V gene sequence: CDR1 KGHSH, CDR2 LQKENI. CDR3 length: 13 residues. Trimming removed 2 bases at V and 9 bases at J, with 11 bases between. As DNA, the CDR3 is TGTGCCAGCTCACCAATGGCCGAGGGTGAGCAGTTCTTC. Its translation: CASSPMAEGEQFF.